This entry lists 10 T cell receptor beta chains sequenced from one sample in a study of radiation and T cells in renal cell carcinoma. Stated time point: blood 4 weeks post-SBRT, at nephrectomy. Stated treatment: 15 Gy SBRT to primary tumor, nephrectomy 4 weeks later. TCRdb's table, derived via immunoSEQ multiplex PCR, lists solely in-frame clones and lacks some. The sample includes some 150,000 clones, around 88% seen only once; the top ten take around a sixth. Here the sequenced sample was blood, taken from a patient whose treatment included radiotherapy and nephrectomy. The origin of the receptors is a woman aged 45-60 years with renal cell carcinoma.

The V call is TRBV5-1, the J call TRBJ2-7; 11 bases are a match to TRBD2. The CDR3 is made up of 18 amino acids. V lost 4 bases and J lost 4; bases outside the gene matches: 16. Germline V CDR1 and CDR2: SGHRS, YFSETQ. The CDR3: CASSAGGLGLAVPYEQYF. The DNA for the CDR3 is TGCGCCAGCAGCGCTGGAGGCTTGGGACTAGCGGTACCATACGAGCAGTACTTC.

V gene TRBV10-1 combines with J gene TRBJ2-3, with 7 nucleotides matching TRBD2. Germline V gene lookup returns CDR1 WNHNN and CDR2 SYGVQD (reference sequence). CDR3 length equals 13 residues. V lost 3 bases, J lost 9 bases, and 6 bases stayed unmatched. As DNA, the CDR3 is TGCGCCAGCAGTGACGGGACTACAAGGACGCAGTATTTT. This sequence encodes CASSDGTTRTQYF.

About this clone: The junction differs from germline at one of its ends, possibly a read error. This chain uses TRBV15 with TRBJ2-7; TRBD1 is a possible D gene (5 bases). CDR1 is LNHNV and CDR2 is YYDKDF in the germline V gene (reference sequence). The CDR3 has 12 amino acids. CDR3 loop: CATSRDQDRQNF. The CDR3 region has the DNA TGTGCCACCAGCAGAGATCAAGACAGACAGAACTTC.

V usage is TRBV6-4 and J usage is TRBJ2-7; the D call may be TRBD1 or TRBD2 (5 bases each). V shed 6 bases and J shed 0 bases, with 15 bases lying between them. The CDR3 length is 15 residues. Germline V CDR1 and CDR2: MRHNA, SNTAGT. CDR3 region: CASRSGTVLSYEQYF. In nucleotides, the CDR3 is TGTGCCAGCAGGTCCGGGACGGTCCTCTCCTACGAGCAGTACTTC.

The chain uses TRBV2 and TRBJ2-1, with D perhaps matching TRBD1 (6 bases). The CDR3 sequence is 12 residues long. Trimming shortened V by 6 bases and J by 9 bases, and 12 bases separated the two germline ends. Germline values: CDR1 SNHLY, CDR2 FYNNEI. CDR3 coding DNA: TGTGCCAGCAGGTATCGACAGGTTGAGCAGTTCTTC. This gives the protein CASRYRQVEQFF.

In this sample, this clone turned up once. This chain joins TRBV19 and TRBJ2-3, with D tentatively TRBD2 (5 bases). V lost 5 bases, J lost 4 bases, and 19 bases lay in between. CDR1 is LNHDA, CDR2 SQIVND, per germline (reference sequence). This CDR3 region has 16 residues. CDR3 nucleotides: TGTGCCAGTAGTCGTCAAGCCCGCGGGTACGCAGATACGCAGTATTTT. Its protein product is CASSRQARGYADTQYF.

Only a few counts were recorded for this clone. The CDR3, as DNA: TGTGCCAGCAGTGAGGGACTAGCGGGGAGTCGGGAGCTGTTTTTT. It translates to CASSEGLAGSRELFF. The chain has TRBV25-1 and TRBJ2-2; 13 nucleotides line up with TRBD2. The CDR3 spans 15 residues. V was clipped by 3 bases and J by 9 bases; unmatched bases: 4. The V gene's germline CDR1 is MGHDK and CDR2 SYGVNS.

Worth noting for this clone: Other DNA sequences within the sample encode an identical CDR3. CDR3 sequence reads: CASSLGQWKETQYF. DNA for the CDR3: TGTGCCAGCAGCTTGGGACAGTGGAAAGAGACCCAGTACTTC. The genes are TRBV5-6 and TRBJ2-5; possibly TRBD1 for D (5 bases). Germline values: CDR1 SGHDT, CDR2 YYEEEE. The CDR3 consists of 14 residues. Trimming stripped 0 bases from V and 3 bases from J, with 9 bases between. Variable domain in full (rest from reference TRBV5-6 and TRBJ2-5): DAGVTQSPTHLIKTRGQQVTLRCSPKSGHDTVSWYQQALGQGPQFIFQYYEEEERQRGNFPDRFSGHQFPNYSSELNVNALLLGDSALYLCASSLGQWKETQYFGPGTRLLVL.

The chain combines TRBV28 with TRBJ1-1, with D unclear. Looked up from germline, CDR1 is MDHEN and CDR2 is SYDVKM. Trimming removed 1 base from V and 5 bases from J, with 5 bases in between. This CDR3 contains 12 residues. CDR3 region: CASSLFNTEAFF. The DNA for the CDR3 is TGTGCCAGCAGTTTATTTAATACTGAAGCTTTCTTT.

The V gene is TRBV5-1, the J gene TRBJ2-3, with D perhaps TRBD1 (5 bases). The CDR3 totals 14 residues. The V gene lost 0 bases and the J gene lost 3 bases, with 8 bases spanning the gap. The germline gives CDR1 SGHRS, CDR2 YFSETQ. This chain's CDR3 is CASSLVQGTDTQYF. The CDR3 DNA is TGCGCCAGCAGCTTGGTTCAGGGAACAGATACGCAGTATTTT.